The 29 T cell receptor beta chains given below trace back to one sample, sequenced in a study of graft-versus-host responses after intestinal transplantation. Some clones are missing from TCRdb's copy, which holds only in-frame ones; the method was immunoSEQ multiplex PCR. The sample shows tens of thousands of clones, roughly 89% of them seen only once. The sample was PBMCs, taken roughly ten weeks after intestinal transplantation. The origin of the receptors is a human patient who received an intestinal transplant, so some T cells may come from the graft donor.

The chain combines TRBV11-2 with TRBJ1-1, with 8 bases that match TRBD1. CDR3 length equals 16 residues. Germline V gene lookup returns CDR1 SGHAT and CDR2 FQNNGV. The V gene end was trimmed by 2 bases and the J gene end by 2 bases; junction bases not matched to a gene: 7. CDR3 sequence: CASSLLPDRVNTEAFF. The CDR3 DNA reads as TGTGCCAGCAGCTTACTCCCGGACAGGGTCAACACTGAAGCTTTCTTT.

V usage is TRBV27 and J usage is TRBJ2-1; 10 bases match TRBD1. Germline CDR1 and CDR2: MNHEY and SMNVEV (reference sequence). This CDR3 contains 16 residues. V shed 4 bases and J 3 bases; nucleotides not matched to a gene: 6. The CDR3 here is CASSSPGTGVYNEQFF. CDR3 nucleotide sequence: TGTGCCAGCAGTTCCCCCGGGACAGGGGTCTACAATGAGCAGTTCTTC.

The chain recombines TRBV19 with TRBJ2-5; no clear D. V was clipped by 4 bases and J by 2 bases, with 14 bases between them. CDR3 size: 15 residues. CDR1 is LNHDA, CDR2 SQIVND, per germline (reference sequence). The CDR3 region is CASSTAPPLQETQYF. The CDR3, as DNA: TGTGCCAGTAGTACCGCCCCTCCGCTTCAAGAGACCCAGTACTTC.

This clone was detected only once. The V call is TRBV7-2, the J call TRBJ2-5, with no clear D. The end of the DNA aligns better with TRBJ2-7, so the J call may be wrong. CDR3 size: 12 residues. Germline-derived CDR1 and CDR2 are SGHTA and FQGNSA. The CDR3 reads CTSSLGDYEQYF. CDR3 in DNA: TGTACCAGCAGCTTAGGGGACTACGAGCAGTACTTC.

The chain recombines TRBV25-1 with TRBJ1-1; D possibly corresponds to TRBD1 (6 bases). This CDR3 has 12 residues. Trimming took off 6 bases at V and 10 bases at J, with 15 bases between the two ends. Germline-derived CDR1 and CDR2 are MGHDK and SYGVNS. The CDR3 is CASSEGGGGAFF. The CDR3, as DNA: TGTGCCAGCAGCGAGGGGGGAGGGGGAGCTTTCTTT.

The DNA for the CDR3 is TGTGCCAGCTCACCACCTCGGGGACAGGGTGGTTTCACCTCTGGAAACACCATATATTTT. This translates into CASSPPRGQGGFTSGNTIYF. The J gene is TRBJ1-3, the V gene TRBV18; the match to TRBD1 covers 9 bases. CDR1 and CDR2 (germline): KGHSH, LQKENI. Trimming at V came to 0 bases and at J to 0 bases, leaving 12 bases not matched to a gene. The CDR3 spans 20 residues.

This clone was counted only a few times. This rearrangement joins TRBV6-5 to TRBJ1-1; TRBD1 agrees at 9 bases. This CDR3 spans 15 amino acids. Trimming removed 7 bases from V and 5 bases from J; junction bases left unmatched: 11. From germline, CDR1 is MNHEY and CDR2 SVGAGI. The CDR3 region is CASTGGQGWGTEAFF. In DNA, the CDR3 is TGTGCCAGCACTGGGGGACAGGGATGGGGAACTGAAGCTTTCTTT.

J is TRBJ2-7 and V is TRBV2, with 9 bases matching TRBD1. The CDR3 runs to 15 residues. Germline V gene sequence: CDR1 SNHLY, CDR2 FYNNEI. After removal of 6 bases from V and 0 bases from J, the junction contained 6 bases not matched to a gene. The CDR3 DNA sequence: TGTGCCAGCAGCGACGGACAGGGGCGCTCCTACGAGCAGTACTTC. Protein: CASSDGQGRSYEQYF.

This chain connects TRBV30 to TRBJ1-2; tentative D call: TRBD1 (5 bases). Germline values: CDR1 GTSNPN, CDR2 SVGIG (reference sequence). The length of the CDR3 is 12 residues. The ends were cut back, 3 bases at V and 5 bases at J, with 10 bases in the middle. The CDR3 coding sequence is TGTGCCTGGAGGTCACAGGTTTATGGCTACACCTTC. Protein: CAWRSQVYGYTF.

J is TRBJ1-1 and V is TRBV5-1, with 8 nucleotides matching TRBD1. Looked up from germline, CDR1 is SGHRS and CDR2 is YFSETQ. With 4 bases clipped from V and 5 bases from J, the junction kept 10 bases outside the gene matches. The CDR3 loop spans 15 amino acids. The CDR3 nucleotides read TGCGCCAGCAGCCCAGACAGGGGCCGGGATACTGAAGCTTTCTTT. Translation gives CASSPDRGRDTEAFF.

The chain joins TRBV6-5 to TRBJ1-1; the match to TRBD1 covers 7 bases. With 3 bases clipped from V and 4 bases from J, the junction kept 5 bases outside the gene matches. Per the germline V gene, CDR1 is MNHEY and CDR2 is SVGAGI. CDR3 length equals 14 residues. This CDR3 reads CASSYQGEVTEAFF. Here the CDR3 DNA reads TGTGCCAGCAGTTATCAGGGGGAAGTCACTGAAGCTTTCTTT.

The chain carries TRBV15 and TRBJ2-3, with D perhaps TRBD2 (5 bases). CDR1 and CDR2 from the germline V gene are LNHNV and YYDKDF (reference sequence). The V end was cut by 1 base, the J end by 3 bases, with 14 bases between. The CDR3 consists of 16 residues. CDR3: CATSRALTSGTDTQYF. The CDR3 bases are TGTGCCACCAGCAGAGCCCTAACCTCGGGAACAGATACGCAGTATTTT.

This chain links TRBV4-1 with TRBJ2-7; no clear D gene. CDR1 is MGHRA, CDR2 YSYEKL, per germline. The CDR3 has 13 amino acids. Trimming removed 0 bases from V and 6 bases from J, with 9 bases in between. CDR3 loop: CASSQEGPGEQYF. The CDR3 bases are TGCGCCAGCAGCCAAGAGGGCCCTGGCGAGCAGTACTTC.

This clone was detected only once. The V call is TRBV7-9, the J call TRBJ2-5; D unresolved. This CDR3 has 14 amino acids. Germline CDR1 reads SEHNR; CDR2 reads FQNEAQ (reference sequence). Trimming cost V 3 bases and J 2 bases, with 10 bases left between them. Written as DNA, the CDR3 is TGTGCCAGCAGCTTTGCGACGCTGCAAGAGACCCAGTACTTC. Its translation is CASSFATLQETQYF.

This chain links TRBV12-5 with TRBJ2-6; no firm D call. Trimming cost V 1 base and J 0 bases, with 7 bases left between them. The CDR3 has 16 amino acids. CDR1 is LGHNT, CDR2 FRNRAP, per germline. CDR3 nucleotide sequence: TGTGCTAGTGGTTTGGGGCCCCTCTCTGGGGCCAACGTCCTGACTTTC. Protein sequence: CASGLGPLSGANVLTF.

The chain is built from TRBV7-8 and TRBJ2-1; TRBD2 aligns across 8 bases. Germline assignment: CDR1 SGHVS and CDR2 FQNEAQ. The CDR3 sequence is 18 residues long. V shed 5 bases and J 5 bases; nucleotides not matched to a gene: 17. Here the CDR3 reads CASSPGLRGDPRDNEQFF. In DNA form, the CDR3 reads TGTGCCAGCAGCCCCGGGCTGCGGGGGGACCCTCGGGACAATGAGCAGTTCTTC. The full variable domain, with the rest looked up from reference TRBV7-8 and TRBJ2-1, is GAGVSQSPRYKVAKRGQDVALRCDPISGHVSLFWYQQALGQGPEFLTYFQNEAQLDKSGLPSDRFFAERPEGSVSTLKIQRTQQEDSAVYLCASSPGLRGDPRDNEQFFGPGTRLTVL.

The V and J genes are TRBV11-2 and TRBJ2-3; no firm D call. Germline V lookup: CDR1 SGHAT, CDR2 FQNNGV. Trimming took 5 bases from V and 4 from J, leaving 13 bases between them. CDR3 length equals 14 residues. CDR3 residues: CASSLPPWADTQYF. CDR3 bases: TGTGCCAGCAGCCTACCGCCGTGGGCAGATACGCAGTATTTT.

The chain is built from TRBV4-3 and TRBJ1-4, with TRBD1 identical over 8 bases. Germline V lookup: CDR1 LGHNA, CDR2 YSLEER. This CDR3 has 15 amino acids. Losses at the gene ends were 4 bases for V and 4 bases for J; bases not matched to a gene: 5. This CDR3 reads CASSPGTGLNEKLFF. The CDR3, as DNA: TGCGCCAGCAGCCCCGGGACAGGCCTTAATGAAAAACTGTTTTTT.

The chain uses TRBV4-3 and TRBJ2-1; perhaps D is TRBD1 or TRBD2 (5 bases each). Germline assignment: CDR1 LGHNA and CDR2 YSLEER. The CDR3 is 14 residues long. Trimming stripped 1 base from V and 6 bases from J, with 10 bases between. The CDR3 here is CASSQGGWGNEQFF. The CDR3 nucleotides are TGCGCCAGCAGCCAAGGGGGGTGGGGCAATGAGCAGTTCTTC.

The chain has TRBV19 and TRBJ2-1; D is perhaps TRBD2 (5 bases). Germline V lookup: CDR1 LNHDA, CDR2 SQIVND (reference sequence). V lost 4 bases, J lost 5 bases, and 12 bases lay in between. The length of the CDR3 is 14 residues. The CDR3 coding sequence is TGTGCCAGTAGTAGGTTCCGCGGGCACAATGAGCAGTTCTTC. It yields the protein CASSRFRGHNEQFF.

V and J are TRBV9 and TRBJ2-2; tentative D call: TRBD2 (5 bases). The V end lost 2 bases, the J end lost 0 bases, and 14 bases lay between the germline ends. Per the germline V gene, CDR1 is SGDLS and CDR2 is YYNGEE. CDR3 length: 17 residues. The CDR3 nucleotides read TGTGCCAGCAGCGTGGCAAGAGAGGGCGCGAACACCGGGGAGCTGTTTTTT. It specifies CASSVAREGANTGELFF.

This clone was recorded only once. The chain has TRBV4-3 and TRBJ2-5; 9 bases fit TRBD1. V was clipped by 3 bases and J by 2 bases; unmatched bases: 7. The CDR3 has 16 amino acids. CDR1 LGHNA and CDR2 YSLEER come from the germline V gene. The CDR3 protein is CASSHGTGGLQETQYF. CDR3 nucleotide sequence: TGCGCCAGCAGCCACGGAACAGGGGGCTTACAAGAGACCCAGTACTTC.

The genes are TRBV4-1 and TRBJ1-5; D possibly corresponds to TRBD1 (5 bases). The CDR3 covers 15 residues. The V gene lost 0 bases and the J gene lost 7 bases, with 13 bases spanning the gap. Per the germline V gene, CDR1 is MGHRA and CDR2 is YSYEKL. CDR3 sequence: CASSQDGQGGQPQHF. The CDR3 DNA follows: TGCGCCAGCAGCCAAGACGGGCAGGGAGGGCAGCCCCAGCATTTT.

This chain connects TRBV9 to TRBJ1-3, with TRBD1 as a possible D gene (5 bases). V shed 0 bases and J shed 8 bases, with 15 bases lying between them. The CDR3 consists of 15 residues. Per germline, CDR1 SGDLS and CDR2 YYNGEE. The CDR3 DNA is TGTGCCAGCAGCGTAGTCGGTCAGGGAGTGGACACCATATATTTT. Translated: CASSVVGQGVDTIYF.

CDR3 sequence reads: CASSHTIHSSGANVLTF. The DNA of the CDR3 is TGTGCCAGCAGTCATACCATCCACTCCTCTGGGGCCAACGTCCTGACTTTC. This chain connects TRBV7-8 to TRBJ2-6; D call uncertain. Trimming removed 6 bases at V and 0 bases at J, with 15 bases between. The CDR3 is 17 residues long. Germline V gene data show CDR1 as SGHVS and CDR2 as FQNEAQ.

This clone was seen a handful of times. The chain has TRBV19 and TRBJ1-3, with TRBD1 as a possible D gene (5 bases). Trimming removed 7 bases from V and 2 bases from J, with 12 bases in between. The CDR3 contains 14 residues. From germline, CDR1 is LNHDA and CDR2 SQIVND (reference sequence). Here the CDR3 reads CASTPPGPGNTIYF. As DNA, the CDR3 is TGTGCCAGTACCCCCCCGGGACCTGGAAACACCATATATTTT.

This clone occurred once. This chain joins TRBV5-1 and TRBJ2-3; TRBD2 matches 9 bases. Germline trimming cut 1 base from V and 1 base from J; bases unmatched to any gene: 10. The CDR3 is 18 amino acids. CDR1 is SGHRS and CDR2 is YFSETQ in the germline V gene. CDR3 sequence reads: CASSLSAGGVYGTDTQYF. The CDR3 DNA sequence: TGCGCCAGCAGCTTGTCAGCGGGGGGAGTCTATGGCACAGATACGCAGTATTTT.

This chain links TRBV4-1 with TRBJ2-7, with 11 bases identical to TRBD1. V shed 0 bases and J 4 bases; nucleotides not matched to a gene: 8. The CDR3 has 17 amino acids. Germline CDR1 and CDR2: MGHRA and YSYEKL. This chain's CDR3 is CASSQDPAGTGGYEQYF. DNA for the CDR3: TGCGCCAGCAGCCAAGATCCAGCCGGGACAGGGGGTTACGAGCAGTACTTC.

The chain has TRBV7-9 and TRBJ1-2; D unresolved. CDR3 length equals 17 residues. In germline, CDR1 is SEHNR, CDR2 FQNEAQ (reference sequence). The V and J ends lost 6 bases and 0 bases respectively, with 20 bases between them. The CDR3 DNA sequence: TGTGCCAGCAGGCGTGGGGTTCCCACGAAAGCTAACTATGGCTACACCTTC. Residues: CASRRGVPTKANYGYTF.